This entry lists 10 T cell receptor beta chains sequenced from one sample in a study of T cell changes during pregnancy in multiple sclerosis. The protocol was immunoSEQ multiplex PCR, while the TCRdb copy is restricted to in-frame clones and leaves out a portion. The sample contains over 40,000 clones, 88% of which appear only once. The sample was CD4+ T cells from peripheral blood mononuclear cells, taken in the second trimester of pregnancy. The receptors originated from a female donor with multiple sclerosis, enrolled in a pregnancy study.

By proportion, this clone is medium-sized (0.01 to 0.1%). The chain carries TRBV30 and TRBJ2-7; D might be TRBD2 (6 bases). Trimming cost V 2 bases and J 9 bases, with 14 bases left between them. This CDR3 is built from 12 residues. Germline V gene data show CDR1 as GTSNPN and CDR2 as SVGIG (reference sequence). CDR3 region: CAWSRGTLGQYF. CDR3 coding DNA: TGTGCCTGGAGTAGAGGGACTCTGGGGCAGTACTTC.

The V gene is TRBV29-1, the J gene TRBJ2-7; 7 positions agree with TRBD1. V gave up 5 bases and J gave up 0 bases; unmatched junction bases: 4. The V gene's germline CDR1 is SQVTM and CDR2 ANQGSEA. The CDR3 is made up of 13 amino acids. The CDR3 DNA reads TGCAGCGTTACAGGGGACCTCTCCTACGAGCAGTACTTC. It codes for CSVTGDLSYEQYF.

The CDR3 loop reads CASSLGGAAGRETQYF. The CDR3 DNA reads TGCGCCAGCAGCTTGGGGGGAGCAGCGGGACGGGAGACCCAGTACTTC. The rearrangement uses TRBV5-1 and TRBJ2-5, with 7 bases identical to TRBD2. The J segment lost 5 bases and the V segment lost 0 bases, leaving 10 bases of the junction unmatched. Per germline, CDR1 SGHRS and CDR2 YFSETQ. The CDR3 totals 16 residues.

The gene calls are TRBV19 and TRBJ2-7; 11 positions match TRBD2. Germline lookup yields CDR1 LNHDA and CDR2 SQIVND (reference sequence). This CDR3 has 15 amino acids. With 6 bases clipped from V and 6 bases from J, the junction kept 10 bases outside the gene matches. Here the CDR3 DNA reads TGTGCCAGTAGGACGGTAGCGGGAGGGCCGGGCGAGCAGTACTTC. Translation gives CASRTVAGGPGEQYF. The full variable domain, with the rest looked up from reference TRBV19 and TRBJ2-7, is DGGITQSPKYLFRKEGQNVTLSCEQNLNHDAMYWYRQDPGQGLRLIYYSQIVNDFQKGDIAEGYSVSREKKESFPLTVTSAQKNPTAFYLCASRTVAGGPGEQYFGPGTRLTVT.

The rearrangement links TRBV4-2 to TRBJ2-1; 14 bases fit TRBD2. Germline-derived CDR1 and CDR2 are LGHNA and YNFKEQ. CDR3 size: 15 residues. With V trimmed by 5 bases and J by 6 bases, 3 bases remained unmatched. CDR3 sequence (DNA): TGTGCCAGCAGCATCGGGACTAGCGGGAGCAATGAGCAGTTCTTC. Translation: CASSIGTSGSNEQFF.

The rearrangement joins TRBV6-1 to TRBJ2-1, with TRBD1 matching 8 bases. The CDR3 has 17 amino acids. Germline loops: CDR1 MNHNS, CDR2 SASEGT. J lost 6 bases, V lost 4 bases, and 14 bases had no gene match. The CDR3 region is CASSGRIPGQVANEQFF. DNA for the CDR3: TGTGCCAGCAGTGGCCGAATACCGGGACAGGTGGCCAATGAGCAGTTCTTC.

Written as DNA, the CDR3 is TGCGCCAGCAGCCAAGATTCAGTTAACTATGGCTACACCTTC. Translation gives CASSQDSVNYGYTF. The chain joins TRBV4-3 to TRBJ1-2; D remains unclear. With 0 bases removed from V and 1 base from J, the gap between germline ends came to 6 bases. Germline V gene data show CDR1 as LGHNA and CDR2 as YSLEER. The CDR3 spans 14 residues.

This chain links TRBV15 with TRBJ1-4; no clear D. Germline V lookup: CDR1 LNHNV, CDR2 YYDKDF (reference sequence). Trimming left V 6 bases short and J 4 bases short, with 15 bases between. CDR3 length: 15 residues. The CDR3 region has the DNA TGTGCCACCAGTACCTTCAGCAGGTTTAATGAAAAACTGTTTTTT. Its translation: CATSTFSRFNEKLFF. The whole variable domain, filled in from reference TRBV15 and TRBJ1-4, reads DAMVIQNPRYQVTQFGKPVTLSCSQTLNHNVMYWYQQKSSQAPKLLFHYYDKDFNNEADTPDNFQSRRPNTSFCFLDIRSPGLGDTAMYLCATSTFSRFNEKLFFGSGTQLSVL.

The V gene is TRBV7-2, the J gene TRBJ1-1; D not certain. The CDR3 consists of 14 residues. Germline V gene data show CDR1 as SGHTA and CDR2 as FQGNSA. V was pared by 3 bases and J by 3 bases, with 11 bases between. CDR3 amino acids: CASSLDSGDTEAFF. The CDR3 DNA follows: TGTGCCAGCAGCTTGGATTCCGGGGACACTGAAGCTTTCTTT.

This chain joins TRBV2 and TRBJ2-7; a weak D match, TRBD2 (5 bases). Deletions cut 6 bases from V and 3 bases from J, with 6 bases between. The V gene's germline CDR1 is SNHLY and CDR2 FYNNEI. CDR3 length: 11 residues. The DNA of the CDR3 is TGTGCCAGCAGCGGGATCTACGAGCAGTACTTC. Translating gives CASSGIYEQYF. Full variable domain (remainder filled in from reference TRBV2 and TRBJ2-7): EPEVTQTPSHQVTQMGQEVILRCVPISNHLYFYWYRQILGQKVEFLVSFYNNEISEKSEIFDDQFSVERPDGSNFTLKIRSTKLEDSAMYFCASSGIYEQYFGPGTRLTVT.